This T cell receptor beta chain was found in a study of CD8 T cells in Susac syndrome. As for the study in general: Each patient with Susac syndrome, at the time of blood draw, was therapy-naive, on corticosteroids, or on intravenous immunoglobulin alone.

The germline V gene encodes CDR1 SEHNR and CDR2 FQNEAQ (reference sequence). Trimming cost V 8 bases and J 5 bases; bases outside gene matches: 16. This CDR3 has 17 residues. Roughly 0.45 to 1 ug RNA was reverse transcribed with random hexamers. TCRdb re-analysed the immunoSEQ multiplex PCR reads in MiXCR, keeping a single row per CDR3 protein. The table has 200,000 to 250,000 distinct CDR3 sequences, 94% seen once. The sequencing input was CD4+ T cells from PBMCs. This receptor was obtained from a human donor with Susac syndrome. V usage is TRBV7-9 and J usage is TRBJ1-1, with TRBD1 matching 11 bases. The DNA of the CDR3 is TGTGCCAGCGGATCAGGACAGGGGGCTCTAGGAATAACTGAAGCTTTCTTT. Translation gives CASGSGQGALGITEAFF.